This T cell receptor beta chain was obtained from a study of T-cell reconstitution after alpha-beta-depleted transplantation in children. As it was prepared, the TCRbeta library received unique molecular identifiers. TCRdb reanalysed the PCR reads using MiXCR and keeps one entry per CDR3 protein. The sample lists about 540,000 distinct CDR3 sequences, about 17% occurring once. The sample was PBMCs from the stem cell graft donor, taken from the stem cell graft. This receptor was taken from a human donor who donated a stem cell graft to a child with acute lymphoblastic leukemia.

CDR3 region: CASSLGFGQGSTGELFF. The CDR3 bases are TGCGCCAGCAGCTTGGGGTTCGGGCAGGGGAGCACCGGGGAGCTGTTTTTT. The chain couples TRBV5-1 to TRBJ2-2; perhaps TRBD1 as D (6 bases). In germline, CDR1 is SGHRS, CDR2 YFSETQ. The CDR3 spans 17 residues. The V gene lost 0 bases and the J gene lost 4 bases, with 16 bases spanning the gap.